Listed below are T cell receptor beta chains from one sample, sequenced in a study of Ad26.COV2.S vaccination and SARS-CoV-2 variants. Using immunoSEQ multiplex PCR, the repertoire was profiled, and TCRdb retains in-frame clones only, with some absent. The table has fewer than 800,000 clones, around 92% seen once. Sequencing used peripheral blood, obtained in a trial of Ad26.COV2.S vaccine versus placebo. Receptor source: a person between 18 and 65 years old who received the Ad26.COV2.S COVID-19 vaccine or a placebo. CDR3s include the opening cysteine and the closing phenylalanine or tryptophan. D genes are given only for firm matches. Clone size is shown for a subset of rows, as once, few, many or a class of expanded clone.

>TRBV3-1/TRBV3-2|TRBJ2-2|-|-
CASSQEGPGELFF
TGTGCCAGCAGCCAAGAGGGGCCCGGGGAGCTGTTTTTT
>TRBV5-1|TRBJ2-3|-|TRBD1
CASSPGQGGTDTQYF
TGCGCCAGCAGCCCCGGACAGGGCGGCACAGATACGCAGTATTTT
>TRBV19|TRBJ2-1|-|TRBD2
CASSILAGSEQFF
TGTGCCAGTAGTATACTAGCGGGAAGTGAGCAGTTCTTC
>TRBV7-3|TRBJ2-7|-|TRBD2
CASSLGGGVYEQYF
TGTGCCAGCAGCTTAGGCGGGGGAGTGTACGAGCAGTACTTC
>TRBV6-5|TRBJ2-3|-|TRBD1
CASRPGRGRRDTQYF
TGTGCCAGCAGGCCCGGCAGGGGGCGAAGAGATACGCAGTATTTT
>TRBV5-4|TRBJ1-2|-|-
CASSLEGARNYGYTF
TGTGCCAGCAGCTTGGAAGGGGCCCGGAACTATGGCTACACCTTC
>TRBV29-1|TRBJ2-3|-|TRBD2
CSVEDPGGRTDTQYF
TGCAGCGTTGAAGATCCAGGCGGGAGAACCGATACGCAGTATTTT
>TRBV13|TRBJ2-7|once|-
CASSLGSGYYEQYF
TGTGCCAGCAGCTTAGGGTCGGGGTACTACGAGCAGTACTTC
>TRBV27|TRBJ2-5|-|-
CASSQGRQETQYF
TGTGCCAGCAGCCAAGGAAGACAAGAGACCCAGTACTTC
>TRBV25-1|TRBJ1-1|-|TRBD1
CASRPSNDRGRDTEAFF
TGTGCCAGCCGTCCCTCGAATGACAGGGGTCGGGACACTGAAGCTTTCTTT
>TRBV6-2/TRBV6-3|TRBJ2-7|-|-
CASSLGVYEQYF
TGTGCCAGCAGTTTAGGAGTCTACGAGCAGTACTTC
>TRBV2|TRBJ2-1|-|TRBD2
CASHTLAGGSYNEQFF
TGTGCCAGCCACACTTTAGCGGGCGGCTCCTACAATGAGCAGTTCTTC
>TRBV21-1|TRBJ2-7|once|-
CASSPGGGLISYEQYF
TGTGCCAGCAGCCCGGGGGGCGGACTAATCTCCTACGAGCAGTACTTC
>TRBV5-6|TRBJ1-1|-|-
CASSLRPNTEAFF
TGTGCCAGCAGCTTGCGGCCTAACACTGAAGCTTTCTTT
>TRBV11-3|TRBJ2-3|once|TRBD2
CASSLGLVGLDAQYF
TGTGCCAGCAGCTTAGGTCTGGTTGGACTAGATGCGCAGTATTTT
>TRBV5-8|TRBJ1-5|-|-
CASSLGRFTSNQPQHF
TGTGCCAGCAGCTTGGGCCGCTTTACTAGCAATCAGCCCCAGCATTTT
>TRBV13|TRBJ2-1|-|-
CASSFVPRGDNEQFF
TGTGCCAGCAGCTTTGTTCCTAGGGGAGACAATGAGCAGTTCTTC
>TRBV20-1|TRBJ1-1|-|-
CSARFNTEAFF
TGCAGTGCTAGGTTTAACACTGAAGCTTTCTTT
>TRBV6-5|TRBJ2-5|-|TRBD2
CASSKGTSGQETQYF
TGTGCCAGCAGTAAGGGGACTAGCGGACAAGAGACCCAGTACTTC
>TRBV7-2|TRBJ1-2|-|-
CASSLARDYGYTF
TGTGCCAGCAGCTTAGCCAGGGATTATGGCTACACCTTC
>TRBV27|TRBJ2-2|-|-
CASSFRTGELFF
TGTGCCAGCAGTTTTCGGACCGGGGAGCTGTTTTTT
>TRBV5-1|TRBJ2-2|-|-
CASSQGGTGELFF
TGCGCCAGTAGTCAGGGAGGCACCGGGGAGCTGTTTTTT
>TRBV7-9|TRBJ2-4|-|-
CASSLTGQAKNIQYF
TGTGCCAGCAGCTTAACAGGGCAAGCCAAAAACATTCAGTACTTC
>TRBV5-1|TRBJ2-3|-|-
CASSLVASVRVDTQYF
TGCGCCAGCAGCTTGGTGGCGTCTGTACGGGTTGATACGCAGTATTTT
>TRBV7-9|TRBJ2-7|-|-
CASSLVDGVLEQYF
TGTGCCAGCAGCTTAGTCGACGGCGTACTCGAGCAGTACTTC
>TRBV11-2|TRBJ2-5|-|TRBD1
CASSLVTGGWVETQYF
TGTGCCAGCAGCTTAGTCACAGGGGGCTGGGTGGAGACCCAGTACTTC
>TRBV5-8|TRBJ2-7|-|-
CASSLGRTSGNEQYF
TGTGCCAGCAGCTTGGGGCGGACCTCCGGGAACGAGCAGTACTTC
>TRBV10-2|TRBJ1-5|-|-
CASSKTLGRQPQHF
TGCGCCAGCAGTAAGACCTTGGGGCGTCAGCCCCAGCATTTT
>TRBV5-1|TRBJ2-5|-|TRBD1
CASSGGTGETQYF
TGCGCCAGCAGCGGCGGGACAGGGGAGACCCAGTACTTC
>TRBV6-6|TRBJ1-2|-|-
CATLREGVDGYTF
TGTGCCACCCTGCGGGAGGGAGTAGATGGCTACACCTTC
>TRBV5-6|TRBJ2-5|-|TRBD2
CASSRLAGKETQYF
TGTGCCAGCAGCCGACTAGCGGGGAAAGAGACCCAGTACTTC
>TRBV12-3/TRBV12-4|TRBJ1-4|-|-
CASSSAGNEKLFF
TGTGCCAGCAGTTCCGCGGGTAATGAAAAACTGTTTTTT
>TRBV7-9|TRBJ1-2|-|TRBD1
CASSLDRGRYGYTF
TGTGCCAGCAGCCTTGACAGGGGGCGATACGGCTACACCTTC
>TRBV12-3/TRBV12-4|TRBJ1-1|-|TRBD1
CASFYSGTGKAFF
TGTGCCAGCTTCTATTCCGGGACAGGGAAAGCTTTCTTT
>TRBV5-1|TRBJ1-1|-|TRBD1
CASSSGQAANTEAFF
TGCGCCAGCAGCTCGGGACAGGCCGCGAACACTGAAGCTTTCTTT
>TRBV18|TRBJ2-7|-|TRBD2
CASSPGTSAPYEQYF
TGTGCCAGCTCCCCCGGAACTAGCGCCCCCTACGAGCAGTACTTC
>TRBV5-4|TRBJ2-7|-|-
CASSLGGPTYEQYF
TGTGCCAGCAGCTTGGGGGGACCCACCTACGAGCAGTACTTC
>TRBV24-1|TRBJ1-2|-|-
CATSDFKGNGYTF
TGTGCCACCAGTGATTTCAAGGGGAATGGCTACACCTTC
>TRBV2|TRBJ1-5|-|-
CASSVMVWPQHF
TGTGCCAGCAGTGTAATGGTGTGGCCCCAGCATTTT
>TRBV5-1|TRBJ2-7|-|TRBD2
CASSLVLAGTYEQYF
TGCGCCAGCAGCTTGGTACTAGCGGGTACCTACGAGCAGTACTTC
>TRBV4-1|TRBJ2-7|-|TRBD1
CASSQSGTGEWEQYF
TGCGCCAGCAGCCAATCCGGGACAGGGGAGTGGGAGCAGTACTTC
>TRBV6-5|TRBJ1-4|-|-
CASSSRVRTNEKLFF
TGTGCCAGCAGTAGCAGGGTGCGAACTAATGAAAAACTGTTTTTT
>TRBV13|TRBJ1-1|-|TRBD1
CASSLNRGSGTEAFF
TGTGCCAGCAGCTTAAACAGGGGTAGTGGCACTGAAGCTTTCTTT
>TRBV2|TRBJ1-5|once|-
CASSERDSWGNQPQHF
TGTGCCAGCAGTGAACGAGACTCTTGGGGGAATCAGCCCCAGCATTTT